These 30 T cell receptor beta chains share one sample of origin, sequenced in a study of T cells in Graves' hyperthyroidism and ophthalmopathy. Amplification of TCR beta CDR3 regions was performed using RNA transcripts as template. First-round RT-PCR with HTBI primers amplified the TCR CDR3 region. One entry per CDR3 protein results from TCRdb running MiXCR on the multiplex PCR reads. There are 250,000 to 350,000 distinct CDR3 sequences in the sample; 20% to 25% occur only once, and 50% to 75% lies in the top ten. The specimen was blood. These receptors were taken from a man aged 30 to 39 with Graves' ophthalmopathy.

A word on this clonotype: At one end the junction does not follow the germline gene, possibly because of a read error. The rearrangement links TRBV19 to TRBJ2-1, with D possibly TRBD2 on 7 matching bases. This CDR3 contains 16 residues. Germline assignment: CDR1 LNHDA and CDR2 SQIVND (reference sequence). The CDR3 DNA reads TGTGCCAGTAGTATCCAAGGGGGGGTCTCCTACAATGGGCAGTTCTTC. It codes for CASSIQGGVSYNGQFF.

The rearrangement joins TRBV15 to TRBJ1-1, with D possibly being TRBD1 (6 bases). CDR1 is LNHNV, CDR2 YYDKDF, per germline (reference sequence). Trimming removed 3 bases at V and 6 bases at J, with 11 bases between. The CDR3 is 13 residues long. The CDR3 reads CATSSWTASEAFF. In DNA, the CDR3 is TGTGCCACCAGCAGTTGGACAGCCTCTGAAGCTTTCTTT.

The sample holds a few counts of this clonotype. The gene calls are TRBV2 and TRBJ1-5, with unresolved D. The germline gives CDR1 SNHLY, CDR2 FYNNEI. Deletions cut 2 bases from V and 0 bases from J, with 8 bases between. The CDR3 sequence is 15 residues long. CDR3 coding DNA: TGTGCCAGCAGTGAAAACAGCGTTAGCAATCAGCCCCAGCATTTT. It translates to CASSENSVSNQPQHF.

This rearrangement joins TRBV28 to TRBJ2-2; D may be TRBD2 (7 bases). The V end was cut by 5 bases, the J end by 0 bases, with 13 bases between. The CDR3 spans 16 residues. Germline V gene lookup returns CDR1 MDHEN and CDR2 SYDVKM. The CDR3 here is CASSPSGGPNTGELFF. DNA for the CDR3: TGTGCCAGCAGTCCGTCGGGGGGCCCGAACACCGGGGAGCTGTTTTTT.

The chain combines TRBV6-1 with TRBJ2-1; D is unresolved. Between the trimmed V and J ends, which lost 2 bases and 7 bases, there was a span of 6 bases. The CDR3 totals 12 residues. Germline values: CDR1 MNHNS, CDR2 SASEGT. The DNA of the CDR3 is TGTGCCAGCAGTGAACTAGGGAATGAGCAGTTCTTC. It yields the protein CASSELGNEQFF.

This clonotype was detected a few times. V usage is TRBV10-3 and J usage is TRBJ2-3, with D perhaps matching TRBD1 (5 bases). Per the germline V gene, CDR1 is ENHRY and CDR2 is SYGVKD. The CDR3 length is 17 residues. Between the trimmed V and J ends, which lost 5 bases and 4 bases, there was a span of 22 bases. In DNA form, the CDR3 reads TGTGCCATCAGTCCGACCACCTTGGCGCAAGGGGCAGATACGCAGTATTTT. It codes for CAISPTTLAQGADTQYF.

This clonotype was detected a few times. CDR3 region: CSANSGRTYNEQFF. The CDR3 bases are TGCAGTGCTAATAGCGGGAGAACCTACAATGAGCAGTTCTTC. The chain recombines TRBV20-1 with TRBJ2-1; 9 nucleotides agree with TRBD2. Germline CDR1 DFQATT, CDR2 SNEGSKA (reference sequence). V gave up 4 bases and J gave up 2 bases; unmatched junction bases: 3. The CDR3 runs 14 residues.

This clonotype was found a few times. The chain recombines TRBV5-1 with TRBJ1-1; D perhaps matches TRBD1 (5 bases). The CDR3 runs 13 residues. CDR1 is SGHRS, CDR2 YFSETQ, per germline. V was shortened by 5 bases and J by 2 bases, with 10 bases between the two germline ends. The CDR3, as DNA: TGCGCCAGCAGGGGACTTATAAACACTGAAGCTTTCTTT. Its translation: CASRGLINTEAFF.

This clonotype showed up many times. V usage is TRBV7-8 and J usage is TRBJ2-7, with D possibly matching TRBD2 (6 bases). CDR3 length: 14 residues. With 7 bases removed from V and 2 bases from J, the gap between germline ends came to 15 bases. CDR1 and CDR2 (germline): SGHVS, FQNEAQ. The CDR3 DNA follows: TGTGCCAGCACCGAGGGGCCGGGGGCCTACGAGCAGTACTTC. This codes for CASTEGPGAYEQYF.

The count of this clonotype is one. This chain joins TRBV10-3 and TRBJ1-1; unclear D gene. Trimming took off 3 bases at V and 3 bases at J, with 2 bases between the two ends. The CDR3 spans 11 residues. Germline CDR1 is ENHRY and CDR2 is SYGVKD. CDR3 sequence: CAISEYTEAFF. The CDR3 region has the DNA TGTGCCATCAGTGAATACACTGAAGCTTTCTTT.

In regard to this clonotype: The junction and the germline gene differ at one end; a read error may be behind it. J is TRBJ2-7 and V is TRBV7-6; 12 bases are a match to TRBD2. This CDR3 comprises 18 residues. The germline V gene has CDR1 SGHVS and CDR2 FNYEAQ. CDR3 bases: TGTGCCAGCAGCTTAGGACAAACGACTAGCGGGAGTCTCAACGAGCGGTACTTC. Translation gives CASSLGQTTSGSLNERYF.

In the case of this clonotype: Mismatch with germline at one junction end may stem from a read error. The V gene is TRBV11-1, the J gene TRBJ2-7, with 7 nucleotides matching TRBD1. The CDR3 is 14 amino acids. The germline CDR1 and CDR2 sequences are SGHAT and FQDESV (reference sequence). The CDR3: CASTLHRGSDEQYF. The CDR3 nucleotides are TGTGCCAGCACCTTACACAGGGGATCGGACGAGCAGTACTTC.

The table lists this clonotype with a few counts. The V call is TRBV7-2, the J call TRBJ1-2, with TRBD1 identical over 10 bases. The J segment lost 8 bases and the V segment lost 5 bases, leaving 5 bases of the junction unmatched. Germline lookup yields CDR1 SGHTA and CDR2 FQGNSA. The CDR3 contains 13 residues. CDR3 sequence: CASSLRQGAGYTF. The CDR3 nucleotides are TGTGCCAGCAGCCTAAGACAGGGGGCAGGCTACACCTTC.

The chain recombines TRBV20-1 with TRBJ2-5; TRBD2 agrees at 11 bases. The CDR3 covers 20 residues. V was pared by 1 base and J by 2 bases, with 18 bases of the junction left unmatched. Germline assignment: CDR1 DFQATT and CDR2 SNEGSKA (reference sequence). CDR3 sequence (DNA): TGCAGTGCTAGAGGTAGCGGGAGGGCCAGGGCCCCAAGGCCACAAGAGACCCAGTACTTC. Its protein is CSARGSGRARAPRPQETQYF.

The CDR3 DNA is TGTGCCAGCAGCCCTAGGACAGGGAGGGGTTTCGAGCAGTACTTC. This translates into CASSPRTGRGFEQYF. The rearrangement joins TRBV6-1 to TRBJ2-7; D perhaps matches TRBD1 (8 bases). Between the trimmed V and J ends, which lost 6 bases and 6 bases, there was a span of 21 bases. Germline loops: CDR1 MNHNS, CDR2 SASEGT. This CDR3 contains 15 residues.

The sample holds many counts of this clonotype. This sequence joins TRBV11-2 and TRBJ2-2; 10 nucleotides line up with TRBD2. Germline-derived CDR1 and CDR2 are SGHAT and FQNNGV. The CDR3 spans 15 residues. With V trimmed by 4 bases and J by 1 base, 0 bases remained unmatched. The CDR3 DNA sequence: TGTGCCAGCAGCTGGACTAGCGGGAACACCGGGGAGCTGTTTTTT. Its translation is CASSWTSGNTGELFF.

This clonotype came up a few times. The chain couples TRBV18 to TRBJ2-3; TRBD2 might be the D (6 bases). The germline gives CDR1 KGHSH, CDR2 LQKENI. The CDR3 length is 16 residues. Trimming took off 2 bases at V and 4 bases at J, with 16 bases between the two ends. CDR3 coding DNA: TGTGCCAGCTCACCAATTACTAGCCCAGGCGCAGATACGCAGTATTTT. Translating gives CASSPITSPGADTQYF.

Ten or more counts support this clonotype. The chain carries TRBV7-8 and TRBJ1-1; D gene unclear. The CDR3 has 13 amino acids. Trimming removed 5 bases from V and 0 bases from J, with 7 bases in between. Germline CDR1 SGHVS, CDR2 FQNEAQ. The CDR3 sequence: CASSTGVNTEAFF. DNA of the CDR3: TGTGCCAGCAGCACCGGGGTGAACACTGAAGCTTTCTTT.

This clonotype was observed a handful of times. The chain carries TRBV6-1 and TRBJ2-1; 9 bases match TRBD2. Germline V gives CDR1 MNHNS, CDR2 SASEGT. The CDR3 has 17 residues. Trimming at V came to 4 bases and at J to 2 bases, leaving 9 bases not matched to a gene. The CDR3 protein is CASSAGSLAGPYNEQFF. In DNA form, the CDR3 reads TGTGCCAGCAGTGCGGGCTCCCTAGCGGGACCCTACAATGAGCAGTTCTTC.

The V call is TRBV2, the J call TRBJ1-1, with TRBD1 as a possible D gene (6 bases). The germline V gene has CDR1 SNHLY and CDR2 FYNNEI. Trimming left V 6 bases short and J 8 bases short, with 16 bases between. There are 13 residues in the CDR3. The CDR3 is CASRPTGIEEAFF. CDR3 bases: TGTGCCAGCAGGCCCACAGGGATCGAAGAAGCTTTCTTT.

The V call is TRBV29-1, the J call TRBJ2-5; D is perhaps TRBD1 (6 bases). Germline CDR1 reads SQVTM; CDR2 reads ANQGSEA. V lost 7 bases, J lost 7 bases, and 13 bases lay in between. This CDR3 has 11 amino acids. CDR3 loop: CSGGQSGTQYF. In DNA, the CDR3 is TGCAGCGGAGGACAGTCCGGGACCCAGTACTTC.

This clonotype showed up many times. The chain is built from TRBV5-1 and TRBJ2-3; the D is unclear. The CDR3 sequence is 16 residues long. V lost 0 bases to trimming and J lost 3 bases, with 14 bases between them. Per the germline V gene, CDR1 is SGHRS and CDR2 is YFSETQ. CDR3 DNA sequence: TGCGCCAGCAGCTTGGATCGGGCCGAAATAACAGATACGCAGTATTTT. Its protein is CASSLDRAEITDTQYF.

This clonotype was detected only a few times. This chain uses TRBV5-1 with TRBJ2-7, with 8 bases matching TRBD1. The V gene end was trimmed by 1 base and the J gene end by 3 bases; junction bases not matched to a gene: 3. Germline lookup yields CDR1 SGHRS and CDR2 YFSETQ. CDR3 length equals 14 residues. The CDR3 DNA reads as TGCGCCAGCAGCTTGACAACAGGGGGCTACGAGCAGTACTTC. Its protein is CASSLTTGGYEQYF.

The chain joins TRBV28 to TRBJ2-1, with D possibly being TRBD2 (6 bases). The CDR3 consists of 11 residues. Germline CDR1 reads MDHEN; CDR2 reads SYDVKM. Trimming cost V 6 bases and J 15 bases, with 15 bases left between them. CDR3 region: CASRRDSRVFF. DNA of the CDR3: TGTGCCAGCAGGAGGGACTCAAGGGTGTTCTTC.

This clonotype was counted many times. The chain recombines TRBV3-1 with TRBJ2-1; 8 positions agree with TRBD1. CDR3 length equals 15 residues. Germline CDR1 and CDR2: LGHDT and YNNKEL (reference sequence). Germline trimming cut 0 bases from V and 5 bases from J; bases unmatched to any gene: 3. The CDR3 bases are TGTGCCAGCAGCCAAGACTGGACAGGGAACAATGAGCAGTTCTTC. Translation: CASSQDWTGNNEQFF.

The chain combines TRBV12-3 or TRBV12-4 with TRBJ2-5; 8 bases match TRBD2. The CDR3 loop spans 15 amino acids. V lost 3 bases to trimming and J lost 4 bases; unmatched junction nucleotides: 7. CDR3 residues: CASSLSRSGGETQYF. The CDR3 region has the DNA TGTGCCAGCAGTTTGAGTAGGAGCGGGGGAGAGACCCAGTACTTC.

The chain employs TRBV24-1 and TRBJ2-5; 9 nucleotides match TRBD2. V was pared by 5 bases and J by 5 bases, with 5 bases of the junction left unmatched. This CDR3 contains 14 residues. Germline V gene lookup returns CDR1 KGHDR and CDR2 SFDVKD. The CDR3 nucleotides read TGTGCCACCAGTGGTAGCGGGAGTGGTGAGACCCAGTACTTC. Its protein is CATSGSGSGETQYF.

This clonotype was counted a few times. The V gene is TRBV18, the J gene TRBJ1-2; D uncertain. Trimming removed 1 base from V and 2 bases from J, with 8 bases in between. CDR1 and CDR2 from the germline V gene are KGHSH and LQKENI. The CDR3 totals 14 residues. Here the CDR3 reads CASSPLLENYGYTF. Here the CDR3 DNA reads TGTGCCAGCTCACCACTTCTGGAAAACTATGGCTACACCTTC. The whole variable domain, remainder taken from reference TRBV18 and TRBJ1-2, is NAGVMQNPRHLVRRRGQEARLRCSPMKGHSHVYWYRQLPEEGLKFMVYLQKENIIDESGMPKERFSAEFPKEGPSILRIQQVVRGDSAAYFCASSPLLENYGYTFGSGTRLTVV.

The chain links TRBV12-3 or TRBV12-4 to TRBJ2-1, with TRBD2 matching 7 bases. The CDR3 is made up of 15 amino acids. The trim removed 6 bases at V and 0 bases at J, leaving 5 bases unmatched. Here the CDR3 DNA reads TGTGCCAGCAGACTCGGGGGGAGCTCCTACAATGAGCAGTTCTTC. It encodes CASRLGGSSYNEQFF.

The chain combines TRBV19 with TRBJ2-7, with 8 bases matching TRBD2. The CDR3 extends over 13 amino acids. Unmatched junction bases numbered 3, after V lost 3 bases and J lost 5 bases. Germline lookup yields CDR1 LNHDA and CDR2 SQIVND (reference sequence). In nucleotides, the CDR3 is TGTGCCAGTAGTATCGGACTAGCTAACGAGCAGTACTTC. This sequence encodes CASSIGLANEQYF.